The clone carrying this TCR beta chain showed up just a few times. Its cognate antigen is unknown. The CDR3 runs 18 residues. TCRdb itself ran the 5' RACE reads through MiXCR, one entry per CDR3 protein. The sample has around 44,000 distinct CDR3 sequences; 2.5% are singletons. The data were taken from a study of neurological immune-mediated disorders. Notes on the study in general: The study found no CDR3 amino acid sequences shared by expanded clones across subjects, suggesting private repertoires in all groups.

The rearrangement joins TRBV21-1 to TRBJ1-1. TRBV21-1 is described as a pseudogene. The sample consisted of PBMCs. The source of this sequence is a man aged 25-40 years with multiple sclerosis. CDR3 sequence reads: CASSKRAAEEGPREGAFF. CDR3 sequence (DNA): TGTGCCAGCAGCAAAAGGGCTGCTGAAGAGGGGCCCCGAGAAGGAGCTTTCTTT.